Sequencing of this T cell receptor beta chain was carried out in a study of blood T cell repertoires in COVID-19. About the research overall: Nucleic acid was either cDNA or gDNA, and it came from T cells, B-cell-depleted T cells, or PBMCs.

Seattle researchers signed up patients amid active infection and tracked them longitudinally. There are 15 residues in the CDR3. Germline V gene data show CDR1 as SGHNT and CDR2 as YYREEE (reference sequence). V trimming: 3 bases; J trimming: 4 bases; junction bases outside the gene matches: 6. In the source study's methods: Researchers report that nucleated cell counts were estimated from reference gene primer amplification. The method was immunoSEQ multiplex PCR; TCRdb's version includes in-frame clones alone and lacks a portion of them. Clone size and V and J calls were adopted from that table, with D and trimming inferred from the DNA. The sample yields over 200,000 clones, around 90% seen once.

The receptor's source is a man in his fifties or sixties with COVID-19, enrolled during active disease. The rearrangement uses TRBV5-4 and TRBJ1-4; TRBD1 matches 7 bases. The sequencing sample was made of peripheral blood. The CDR3 sequence: CASSSDRWSNEKLFF. The CDR3, as DNA: TGTGCCAGCAGCTCGGACAGGTGGAGTAATGAAAAACTGTTTTTT. The variable domain in full, with the rest retrieved from reference TRBV5-4 and TRBJ1-4, is ETGVTQSPTHLIKTRGQQVTLRCSSQSGHNTVSWYQQALGQGPQFIFQYYREEENGRGNFPPRFSGLQFPNYSSELNVNALELDDSALYLCASSSDRWSNEKLFFGSGTQLSVL.